These 19 T cell receptor beta chains were sequenced from one sample in a study of memory CD4+ T cells and cytomegalovirus serostatus (dated by TCRdb to the late 2010s). Single viable CD3+CD4+CD8-CD45RO+ cells were sorted as memory CD4+ T cells on a FACSAria II. The library was obtained by the immunoSEQ multiplex PCR assay. TCRdb took over this immuneACCESS table, retaining in-frame rearrangements with V and J assigned. Such tables are incomplete; in checked studies, under half of the missing clones stem from an unresolved V gene, and the remainder is unexplained. The sample table lists 58,000 or so clones, about 68% of them with a count of one. The ten largest account for roughly 2.7% of the sample. Material for sequencing was memory CD4+ T cells from blood. These TCRs come from an adult in good health and CMV-seropositive.

The chain joins TRBV18 to TRBJ2-4, with 10 positions matching TRBD1. Unmatched junction bases numbered 12, after V lost 6 bases and J lost 16 bases. The germline gives CDR1 KGHSH, CDR2 LQKENI. This CDR3 is built from 13 residues. Here the CDR3 reads CASSLSEGQGFYF. CDR3 in DNA: TGTGCCAGCTCCCTATCCGAGGGACAGGGGTTTTACTTC.

The chain employs TRBV5-5 and TRBJ2-7, with D perhaps being TRBD1 or TRBD2 (6 bases each). Germline CDR1 is SGHKS and CDR2 is YYEKEE (reference sequence). The CDR3 has 15 residues. V lost 0 bases, J lost 1 base, and 11 bases lay in between. In nucleotides, the CDR3 is TGTGCCAGCAGCTTGGATGGAGGGGGATCCTACGAGCAGTACTTC. Its protein product is CASSLDGGGSYEQYF.

This clone came up once. CDR3 in DNA: TGTGCCACCGGGCTAGGGACGAACACCGGGGAGCTGTTTTTT. Protein: CATGLGTNTGELFF. The V gene is TRBV6-5, the J gene TRBJ2-2; D gene uncertain. The CDR3 covers 14 residues. Germline assignment: CDR1 MNHEY and CDR2 SVGAGI. V dropped 10 bases and J dropped 0 bases, with 12 bases sitting between them.

The rearrangement links TRBV19 to TRBJ2-2; the D gene could be TRBD1 or TRBD2 (7 bases each). Germline V gives CDR1 LNHDA, CDR2 SQIVND (reference sequence). The CDR3 is made up of 14 amino acids. Trimming left V 4 bases short and J 5 bases short, with 11 bases between. The CDR3 spells CASSRQGGTGELFF. The CDR3 bases are TGTGCCAGTAGTAGGCAGGGGGGGACCGGGGAGCTGTTTTTT.

V is TRBV2 and J is TRBJ2-7; 7 nucleotides line up with TRBD2. The CDR3 is made up of 14 amino acids. The trim removed 8 bases at V and 0 bases at J, leaving 7 bases unmatched. Germline assignment: CDR1 SNHLY and CDR2 FYNNEI. CDR3 nucleotide sequence: TGTGCCAGCCCTGACCTAGCGGACTCCTACGAGCAGTACTTC. This codes for CASPDLADSYEQYF.

There are a few counts of this clone. The CDR3 sequence: CASSENRGGNYGYTF. The DNA of the CDR3 is TGTGCCAGCAGTGAAAACCGGGGCGGAAACTATGGCTACACCTTC. V gene TRBV6-1 combines with J gene TRBJ1-2, with a weak D call TRBD1 (5 bases). The CDR3 is made up of 15 amino acids. Germline V gene data show CDR1 as MNHNS and CDR2 as SASEGT. The V gene lost 2 bases and the J gene lost 2 bases, with 12 bases spanning the gap.

V gene TRBV13 combines with J gene TRBJ2-3, with D possibly TRBD2 on 7 matching bases. This CDR3 region has 20 residues. Germline CDR1 is PRHDT and CDR2 is FYEKMQ (reference sequence). Deletions cut 4 bases from V and 2 bases from J, with 28 bases between. This CDR3 reads CASSSRLARGGGRHTDTQYF. The DNA of the CDR3 is TGTGCCAGCAGCTCCCGCCTTGCTCGCGGGGGCGGGCGACACACAGATACGCAGTATTTT. The entire variable domain, with the rest obtained from reference TRBV13 and TRBJ2-3, is as follows: AAGVIQSPRHLIKEKRETATLKCYPIPRHDTVYWYQQGPGQDPQFLISFYEKMQSDKGSIPDRFSAQQFSDYHSELNMSSLELGDSALYFCASSSRLARGGGRHTDTQYFGPGTRLTVL.

The sample holds a few counts of this clone. The chain recombines TRBV30 with TRBJ2-1; TRBD2 is a possible D gene (5 bases). This CDR3 comprises 13 residues. With 4 bases removed from V and 6 bases from J, the gap between germline ends came to 13 bases. The germline V gene encodes CDR1 GTSNPN and CDR2 SVGIG (reference sequence). The CDR3 DNA sequence: TGTGCCTGGATTTTCGGAGGAACCAATGAGCAGTTCTTC. Translated, it gives CAWIFGGTNEQFF.

This clone showed up just once. This chain connects TRBV5-8 to TRBJ2-7; D may be TRBD1 (6 bases). Germline V gives CDR1 SGHTS, CDR2 YDEGEE. Trimming stripped 3 bases from V and 6 bases from J, with 16 bases between. This CDR3 contains 14 residues. CDR3 region: CASSSGTPPSEQYF. DNA of the CDR3: TGTGCCAGCAGCTCCGGGACACCGCCCTCCGAGCAGTACTTC.

This clone has more than one count but fewer than ten. The chain carries TRBV2 and TRBJ1-2, with 11 bases lining up with TRBD1. CDR1 and CDR2 from the germline V gene are SNHLY and FYNNEI. Trimming took 6 bases from V and 4 from J; bases not matched to a gene: 7. The length of the CDR3 is 15 residues. The CDR3 sequence is CASRPGQGAGYGYTF. In DNA, the CDR3 is TGTGCCAGCAGACCCGGACAGGGGGCGGGCTATGGCTACACCTTC.

The chain carries TRBV4-3 and TRBJ1-2, with D possibly matching TRBD1 (5 bases). V lost 6 bases and J lost 4, with 18 bases in between. CDR1 is LGHNA, CDR2 YSLEER, per germline. CDR3 length: 15 residues. The CDR3 protein is CASSSDRGAVYGYTF. The DNA for the CDR3 is TGCGCCAGCAGTTCTGACCGGGGCGCGGTCTATGGCTACACCTTC.

This rearrangement joins TRBV29-1 to TRBJ1-2; D is undetermined. This CDR3 comprises 14 residues. V was trimmed by 3 bases and J by 7 bases, leaving 18 bases between them. Per the germline V gene, CDR1 is SQVTM and CDR2 is ANQGSEA. Written as DNA, the CDR3 is TGCAGCGTTGAGGGGAACCTCGGACGAATTGGCTACACCTTC. Translating gives CSVEGNLGRIGYTF.

This chain uses TRBV18 with TRBJ2-5; weak D call: TRBD1 (6 bases). Germline V lookup: CDR1 KGHSH, CDR2 LQKENI. V shed 4 bases and J shed 5 bases, with 17 bases lying between them. The CDR3 covers 15 residues. As DNA, the CDR3 is TGTGCCAGCTCACTGACTGCTCAGGGGCAGGAGACCCAGTACTTC. This sequence encodes CASSLTAQGQETQYF.

The CDR3 loop reads CASNRQGFDGYTF. The CDR3 coding sequence is TGTGCCAGCAACCGACAGGGGTTTGACGGCTACACCTTC. The chain joins TRBV5-8 to TRBJ1-2; 8 nucleotides line up with TRBD1. Germline-derived CDR1 and CDR2 are SGHTS and YDEGEE. This CDR3 region has 13 residues. The ends lost 6 bases at V and 8 bases at J; junction bases unmatched: 9.

The gene calls are TRBV25-1 and TRBJ2-3, with D possibly being TRBD2 (5 bases). This CDR3 has 13 residues. V lost 4 bases, J lost 0 bases, and 5 bases lay in between. From germline, CDR1 is MGHDK and CDR2 SYGVNS. The chain's CDR3 is CASSGGSTDTQYF. CDR3 nucleotides: TGTGCCAGCAGTGGAGGGAGCACAGATACGCAGTATTTT.

The chain carries TRBV20-1 and TRBJ1-1; maybe TRBD1 (5 bases). Germline CDR1 DFQATT, CDR2 SNEGSKA (reference sequence). This CDR3 comprises 11 residues. Trimming took off 6 bases at V and 5 bases at J, with 10 bases between the two ends. The CDR3 region has the DNA TGCAGTGCGATTGGGGGAACTGAAGCTTTCTTT. Its protein is CSAIGGTEAFF.

The chain employs TRBV4-3 and TRBJ2-3; D ambiguous. The CDR3 runs to 14 residues. Germline assignment: CDR1 LGHNA and CDR2 YSLEER. Trimming pared 4 bases from V and 4 bases from J, leaving 12 bases between. The CDR3 bases are TGCGCCAGCAGCCTTACGGCGCAAGCAGATACGCAGTATTTT. Protein: CASSLTAQADTQYF.

This rearrangement joins TRBV30 to TRBJ1-4; D not resolved. The length of the CDR3 is 14 residues. Germline lookup yields CDR1 GTSNPN and CDR2 SVGIG (reference sequence). The V end lost 2 bases, the J end lost 4 bases, and 11 bases lay between the germline ends. The CDR3 bases are TGTGCCTGGAGTTGGTGGGCCCATAATGAAAAACTGTTTTTT. It is translated as CAWSWWAHNEKLFF.

This clone was observed a few times. This sequence joins TRBV19 and TRBJ1-2; 8 bases align to TRBD1. V lost 3 bases to trimming and J lost 0 bases; unmatched junction nucleotides: 12. The CDR3 is 18 amino acids. Germline V gene sequence: CDR1 LNHDA, CDR2 SQIVND (reference sequence). The DNA of the CDR3 is TGTGCCAGTAGTATGTTTCAGGGGGCTCCCCTACCTAACTATGGCTACACCTTC. Protein: CASSMFQGAPLPNYGYTF.